The clone carrying this T cell receptor beta chain was seen at least ten times. Its specificity is unknown. The observed sequence ends 3 residues before the CDR3 terminus, with the missing tail filled in from the germline J gene. This sample was included in a study of T cell clonality in common variable immunodeficiency. TCRdb's copy holds only in-frame clones and misses some; the assay was immunoSEQ multiplex PCR. Captured here are some 80,000 clones, none seen once; the top ten comprise 0.8%. J lost 6 bases, V lost 4 bases, and 11 bases had no gene match. Germline values: CDR1 DFQATT, CDR2 SNEGSKA (reference sequence). The CDR3 sequence is 14 residues long. Findings and caveats of the study: CVID subjects showed higher TCRbeta clonality than healthy controls. Fewer deletions and N-nucleotide insertions were reportedly seen in common variable immunodeficiency TCR beta sequences. CVID patient heterogeneity limited repertoire-clinical complication correlations.

The specimen sequenced was peripheral blood mononuclear cells. This chain connects TRBV20-1 to TRBJ2-7; 8 bases agree with TRBD1. The receptor comes from a person aged 18 to 69 in good health. The CDR3 bases that were read are TGCAGTGCTACGTCGGGACAGGAGCATAGCGAG. It specifies CSATSGQEHSE. The entire CDR3 protein is CSATSGQEHSEQYF.